Listed below are T cell receptor beta chains from one sample, sequenced in a study of cytomegalovirus exposure and HLA in healthy donors. TCRdb's copy holds only in-frame clones and misses some; the assay was immunoSEQ multiplex PCR. The sample shows about 130,000 clones, over 70% of them seen only once. Source material: PBMCs. These TCRs come from a man aged 25 to 45 in good health and CMV-seronegative. CDR3s include the opening cysteine and the closing phenylalanine or tryptophan. D genes are given only for firm matches. A clone size is listed for some rows: how often the clone was seen (once, few, many), or a class if it is expanded.

cdr3_nt,cdr3_aa,d_call,clone_size,v_call,j_call
TGTGCCAGCAGCCGCGGGACAGCTAATCAGCCCCAGCATTTT,CASSRGTANQPQHF,TRBD1,.,TRBV28,TRBJ1-5
TGTGCCAGCAGCGGACAGGGCCACTACGAGCAGTACTTC,CASSGQGHYEQYF,TRBD1,.,TRBV28,TRBJ2-7
TGTGCCAGCAGTTTACTACAGAAGACAGCTTTCTTT,CASSLLQKTAFF,.,.,TRBV28,TRBJ1-1
TGCAGCACTGGGACAGGGCGAGGAGTTTGGACCCAGTACTTC,CSTGTGRGVWTQYF,TRBD1,.,TRBV29-1,TRBJ2-5
TGTGCCAGCAGTTTCGTGTACACTGAAGCTTTCTTT,CASSFVYTEAFF,.,.,TRBV28,TRBJ1-1
TGTGCCAGCAGCCACCCACAGGGTTTTGCGTCCTACGAGCAGTACTTC,CASSHPQGFASYEQYF,.,once,TRBV7-9,TRBJ2-7
TGCGCCAGCAGCCAAGAAAATGAGTACGAGCAGTACTTC,CASSQENEYEQYF,.,few,TRBV4-3,TRBJ2-7
TGTGCCAGCAGGCCTCCGGGACTAGCGATCTACGAGCAGTACTTC,CASRPPGLAIYEQYF,TRBD2,.,TRBV28,TRBJ2-7
TGTGCCAGCAGCTTAGTGGGCAGTGGAAACACCATATATTTT,CASSLVGSGNTIYF,.,few,TRBV7-2,TRBJ1-3
TGTGCCAGCAGCGAGGGTGGGGCGGGGGGAGCCTACGAGCAGTACTTC,CASSEGGAGGAYEQYF,TRBD2,.,TRBV9,TRBJ2-7
TGTGCCAGTAGTACAACGTACAGGGGAAACACCTTC,CASSTTYRGNTF,TRBD1,.,TRBV19,TRBJ1-2
TGTGCCAGCACGGTAGGGACAGGGGTGTCGGAGACCCAGTACTTC,CASTVGTGVSETQYF,TRBD1,once,TRBV5-6,TRBJ2-5
TGTGCCAGCAAAAGGGGCAACCCTTCACCCCTCCACTTT,CASKRGNPSPLHF,.,.,TRBV2,TRBJ1-6
TGTGCCAGCAGCTTATACGGGATAGAGGCAGATACGCAGTATTTT,CASSLYGIEADTQYF,.,.,TRBV7-3,TRBJ2-3
TGCAGCGTTCTCAGGGGGTCCTACGAGCAGTACTTC,CSVLRGSYEQYF,TRBD1,.,TRBV29-1,TRBJ2-7
TGCGCCAGCAGCTTACTACGGAGTGAAGGTGAAAAACTGTTTTTT,CASSLLRSEGEKLFF,.,few,TRBV5-1,TRBJ1-4
TGTGCCAGCAGCCCCGGACAGATGGCCAAAAACATTCAGTACTTC,CASSPGQMAKNIQYF,.,.,TRBV5-4,TRBJ2-4
TGTGCCAGCAGTGAAGCGCTTACAGGTTTGGTTGTTGGAGAGACCCAGTACTTC,CASSEALTGLVVGETQYF,.,.,TRBV6-1,TRBJ2-5
TGTGCCAGCAGTTTACCCCCAGCAGGCCTGAACACTGAAGCTTTCTTT,CASSLPPAGLNTEAFF,.,.,TRBV28,TRBJ1-1
TGTGCCAGCAGCAGCCGGACAGGCCGCTCCTCCTACGAGCAGTACTTC,CASSSRTGRSSYEQYF,TRBD1,.,TRBV5-4,TRBJ2-7
TGTGCCAGCAGTTACGTCTTAGCGGCAAGCTACGAGCAGTACTTC,CASSYVLAASYEQYF,.,.,TRBV6-5,TRBJ2-7
TGCGCCAGCAGCCAGGGCTCTAGCGGGAACTCGCTCCCTTACGAGCAGTACTTC,CASSQGSSGNSLPYEQYF,TRBD2,.,TRBV4-3,TRBJ2-7
TGTGCTAGTGGCGTAGGGGCATCAAGGGGCAATGAGCAGTTCTTC,CASGVGASRGNEQFF,.,.,TRBV12-5,TRBJ2-1
TGCGCCAGCAGCTTATCAGGATCAATCCTTTATGTGGAGCAGTACTTC,CASSLSGSILYVEQYF,.,.,TRBV4-1,TRBJ2-7
TGTGCCAGCAGGTCACCAACCGGGACAGGGGTCTCCTATGGCTACACCTTC,CASRSPTGTGVSYGYTF,TRBD1,.,TRBV28,TRBJ1-2
TGCAGCATCGCCGGTTTCCGGGATAGGATACACAATGAGCAGTTCTTC,CSIAGFRDRIHNEQFF,.,.,TRBV29-1,TRBJ2-1
TGTGCCAGCACCGGGACAGGGAGTAACACTGAAGCTTTCTTT,CASTGTGSNTEAFF,TRBD1,.,TRBV6-1,TRBJ1-1
TGTGCCAGCAGCTTAGTGGCAGGGAAAACCTACGAGCAGTACTTC,CASSLVAGKTYEQYF,.,.,TRBV7-6,TRBJ2-7
TGTGCCAGCAGCCAAGATCTTAGCGGGCCCCAAGAGACCCAGTACTTC,CASSQDLSGPQETQYF,TRBD2,.,TRBV4-2,TRBJ2-5
TGTGCCAGCAGCAAGACAGGTGACCCCTCCTACGAGCAGTACTTC,CASSKTGDPSYEQYF,.,once,TRBV4-2,TRBJ2-7
TGCAGCGTGATTCCCGAGCCGGGACAGCTCTACGAGCAGTACTTC,CSVIPEPGQLYEQYF,TRBD1,.,TRBV29-1,TRBJ2-7
TGTGCCAGCAGCCAGGGGTACCCCTATGGCTACACCTTC,CASSQGYPYGYTF,.,few,TRBV5-6,TRBJ1-2
TGTGCCAGCAGCGTAGGTGCGGTCGGGTCGGCGCAGTATTTT,CASSVGAVGSAQYF,.,few,TRBV9,TRBJ2-3
TGTGCCAGCAGCCCCGGTGGAGCGAACACTGAAGCTTTCTTT,CASSPGGANTEAFF,.,.,TRBV7-2,TRBJ1-1